The 5 T cell receptor beta chains below all came from one sample that was sequenced in a study of T cell responses to AZD1222 COVID-19 vaccine. Some clones are missing from TCRdb's copy, which holds only in-frame ones; the method was immunoSEQ multiplex PCR. Counted here are 140,000 to 150,000 clones, approximately 91% occurring once; the ten biggest clones make up about 2%. Material: peripheral blood, obtained 28 days after the second AZD1222 dose. The receptors derive from an adult who received the AZD1222 COVID-19 vaccine.

This chain links TRBV4-1 with TRBJ2-1; the D call may be TRBD1 or TRBD2 (5 bases each). The CDR3 is made up of 16 amino acids. The germline V gene has CDR1 MGHRA and CDR2 YSYEKL. Between the trimmed V and J ends, which lost 0 bases and 8 bases, there was a span of 17 bases. The CDR3 loop is CASSQDGDRLFDEQFF. The CDR3 DNA reads TGCGCCAGCAGCCAAGATGGGGACCGGTTATTCGATGAGCAGTTCTTC.

J is TRBJ1-1 and V is TRBV5-4; tentatively, D is TRBD1 (5 bases). Per germline, CDR1 SGHNT and CDR2 YYREEE (reference sequence). V was pared by 4 bases and J by 5 bases, with 12 bases between. This CDR3 has 13 amino acids. This CDR3 is CASSRSGRTEAFF. Here the CDR3 DNA reads TGTGCCAGCAGCCGTTCAGGGAGAACTGAAGCTTTCTTT. Together with reference TRBV5-4 and TRBJ1-1, the CDR3 gives the full variable domain: ETGVTQSPTHLIKTRGQQVTLRCSSQSGHNTVSWYQQALGQGPQFIFQYYREEENGRGNFPPRFSGLQFPNYSSELNVNALELDDSALYLCASSRSGRTEAFFGQGTRLTVV.

The rearrangement joins TRBV15 to TRBJ2-2; no clear D gene. From germline, CDR1 is LNHNV and CDR2 YYDKDF (reference sequence). Trimming took 0 bases from V and 4 from J, leaving 6 bases between them. CDR3 length: 14 amino acids. Written as DNA, the CDR3 is TGTGCCACCAGCAGAGACCGATTCACCGGGGAGCTGTTTTTT. Protein: CATSRDRFTGELFF.

The rearrangement links TRBV6-5 to TRBJ1-1; D possibly corresponds to TRBD1 (5 bases). Trimming removed 2 bases from V and 5 bases from J, with 18 bases in between. The CDR3 totals 16 residues. Germline V gene data show CDR1 as MNHEY and CDR2 as SVGAGI. The CDR3 region is CASSYHRRGGKTEAFF. The CDR3 DNA is TGTGCCAGCAGTTACCATCGCCGGGGGGGGAAAACTGAAGCTTTCTTT.

The chain uses TRBV29-1 and TRBJ1-4; the match to TRBD1 covers 9 bases. The CDR3 is 12 residues long. Unmatched junction bases numbered 4, after V lost 6 bases and J lost 8 bases. Germline CDR1 and CDR2: SQVTM and ANQGSEA. CDR3 residues: CSVVDRGEKLFF. The CDR3 DNA follows: TGCAGCGTGGTGGACAGGGGCGAAAAACTGTTTTTT.